This T cell receptor (beta chain) was recorded in a study of cytomegalovirus exposure and HLA in healthy donors (dated by TCRdb to 2017 to 2019). A note on the overall study: In an earlier analysis of 450 to 750 of the donors, 250 to 350 Gb of sequence data and 100 million or so unique TCR beta sequences from roughly 180 million T cells were reported. HLA typing covered class I and class II loci at four-digit resolution. The T cell repertoires of 666 subjects were profiled by immunosequencing and related to cytomegalovirus serostatus. In a later analysis, previously published TCR beta repertoires from roughly 710 donors were re-analyzed and high-resolution HLA genotyping was added so that TCR occurrence patterns could be studied. Along with the approximately 670-subject first cohort, a separate validation cohort of approximately 110 different subjects was used. Of the 300 to 400 genotyped donors, around 81% fell in the genetic ancestry cluster associated with self-reported Caucasian donors. Rather than drawing on any new phenotypic data, the later analysis identified candidate immune exposures from TCR beta sequences and the way those sequences occurred across donors. In a later genetic analysis, genome-wide SNP genotypes for about 65% of the roughly 700 donors were used, and that subset was treated as a discovery cohort. An earlier analysis of 587 of the donors used high-throughput TCR beta sequencing to judge whether each TCR beta V gene segment behaved as functional or pseudogenic. Donor age, sex, ethnicity and CMV serostatus were collected together with the repertoire data. All discovery cohort repertoires had been generated on a single sequencing platform. Typing coverage varied by locus: about 620-640 donors for A, B, C, DRB1 and DQB1; around 560 for DQA1; more than 600 for DPA1; more than 450 for DPB1. The aim of the study was to test whether cataloging public T cell receptors could identify signatures of past pathogen exposure. Because of strong linkage in the cohort, roughly five DR-DQ haplotypes were treated as single units for association and clustering. Roughly 300 gigabases of sequencing data and around 80 million unique TCR sequences made up an early release that covered approximately 620 HLA-typed donors. High-throughput TCR immunosequencing, statistical association of individual TCRs with disease status, and machine learning were combined to predict cytomegalovirus infection status. Across some 400 genotyped donors of the cohort, an average of about 240,000 unique TCR beta nucleotide sequences per donor were sequenced, and around 20% of those sequences were non-productive.

Overall study results and their limits: According to the authors, the approach could potentially be generalized to other disease states and immunological phenotypes. In a later genetic analysis, fewer N-insertions in productive TCRs were reported among donors in an Asian-associated ancestry cluster than the approximately 630-donor mean. A later analysis found that TCR association rates varied across HLA loci, with DRB1 alleles showing the most associated TCRs and HLA-C alleles the fewest. The presence/absence analyses assumed that sequencing depth was roughly uniform across donors, and that assumption may not be true. Some IMGT-functional V segments, including TRBV6-2 and TRBV6-3, could not be told apart with the 87-base-pair reads, so those segments were excluded. Cytomegalovirus status was reported to be diagnosed by the classifier with high specificity and sensitivity in both the original and validation cohorts. HLA typing was unavailable for some donors at each locus, so association tests used only the typed subset. Compared with equally common non-associated chains, HLA-associated TCR beta chains in a later analysis were more clonally expanded and had lower generation probabilities. For the cohort, immune exposure information was limited to CMV serostatus. Most TCR sequences were observed very rarely across donors, whereas some public TCRs were present in many individuals. The sequencing pipeline was judged likely to have produced a cluster of highly shared sequence variants as a technical artifact. A later analysis found that most CMV-associated TCR beta chains appeared HLA-restricted, with HLA associations seemingly driven largely by CMV exposure. In vitro tests confirmed that a few of the cytomegalovirus-associated TCR beta chains recognize cytomegalovirus antigens. A later analysis reported that several top co-occurrence clusters appeared linked to parvovirus B19, influenza, CMV and Epstein-Barr virus. Correlated functional status among segregating V segments might reflect linkage disequilibrium, but an unknown experimental factor could not be ruled out. This cohort had only TCR beta chains sequenced, and the lack of alpha or paired-chain data limited which features could be detected. A total of 150 or so TCR beta chains were listed by the study as associated with cytomegalovirus. Assigning TCR associations to individual alleles was difficult when HLA alleles, especially DR and DQ, strongly co-occurred. An earlier analysis of 450 to 750 of the donors showed that most TCR beta V segments appeared in productive rearrangements either about 87% or about 30% of the time, which broadly matched IMGT annotations. A further reported finding was that TCR beta sequences accurately predicted the HLA-A and HLA-B alleles for most subjects in the first cohort. Because counts were too low, 15 or so rarely observed V segments, including chromosome 9 orphons, were excluded from the earlier analysis of roughly 580 of the donors. Specific HLA alleles were associated with 16,951 TCR beta sequences at a false discovery rate of 0.05 in a later analysis. An association between a missense DCLRE1C variant and V-gene and J-gene trimming of TCR beta chains was found in a later genetic analysis and replicated in an independent cohort.

As to this clone: Its antigen is not yet known. A junction boundary mismatches the germline segment, possibly from a read error.

In total, 500 to 700 healthy bone marrow donors made up the cohort. All cohort members were sampled while nominally healthy, although unrecorded immune exposures were likely present. The donor was CMV seronegative and was included in the group of under 450 seronegative cohort members. Each donor provided a peripheral blood sample, and peripheral blood mononuclear cells were used for TCR beta sequencing. The Qiagen DNeasy Blood Extraction Kit was used to extract genomic DNA from the blood cell samples. The protocol used for the library was the immunoSEQ multiplex PCR assay. The multiplex PCR relied on a mix of 60 forward primers for TCR Vbeta segments and 13 reverse primers for TCR Jbeta segments. The CDR3 region of rearranged TCR beta genes was amplified from genomic DNA by a multiplex PCR assay. Amplified TCR beta libraries were sequenced as 87-base-pair reads on the Illumina HiSeq System. For the original study's pipeline: A later analysis tallied tens of millions of unique TCR beta chains across the approximately 670 repertoires, and approximately 12 million of those chains were shared by two or more donors. Raw reads were error-corrected and collapsed into unique sequences by a nearest-neighbor algorithm in which closely related sequences were merged to remove PCR and sequencing errors. V, D and J gene segments were assigned by aligning CDR3 sequences to IMGT reference sequences. For a sequence to be retained, at least a six-nucleotide match to both a V gene segment and a J gene segment was required. A rearrangement was called productive if the CDR3 had no stop codons and remained in frame with V and J, and every other rearrangement was called non-productive. CDR3 was defined by IMGT convention, running from the second conserved V-encoded cysteine to the conserved J-encoded phenylalanine. The earlier analysis of roughly 590 of the donors excluded any sequence lacking an unambiguous match to a single V gene segment. An earlier analysis of a few hundred of the donors called V segments functional above 56.7% productive rearrangements and segregating when the between-donor standard deviation exceeded 5%. To diagnose cytomegalovirus status from the catalog of TCR beta chain sequences, a statistical classification framework was built. In a later analysis, TCR nucleotide sequences were compared against IMGT/GENE-DB human TR gene sequences so that V and J genes could be assigned. A later analysis assigned CDR3 sequences and most-parsimonious VDJ recombination scenarios with the TCRdist pipeline. A later analysis defined each TCR beta chain by its CDR3 amino acid sequence plus V-gene family, and excluded reads lacking a unique V-gene family. As a way to deal with suspected cross-contamination and a sequencing artifact, a later analysis dropped 450 to 600 nucleotide sequences that were highly shared and had low generation probability. In a later analysis, a clonal expansion index was calculated for each public chain from normalized within-repertoire ranks of inferred template counts. Generation probabilities in a later analysis came from a VDJ recombination model fitted to out-of-frame rearrangements, and those results were checked against IGoR. In a later analysis, TCR-TCR, TCR-HLA and TCR-CMV co-occurrence was scored with hypergeometric tests, and a repertoire-size bias correction was applied to TCR pairs. In a later analysis, false discovery rates were estimated by permuting HLA or CMV assignments 20 times. In a later analysis, co-occurring TCRs were grouped with DBSCAN, and TCRdist sequence similarity was added when clustering was performed within HLA-allele-positive subsets. Repertoires with fewer than 30,000 or more than 120,000 public chains, plus five repertoires with anomalous nucleotide sharing, were excluded from co-occurrence clustering. The immuneACCESS repertoire file appears here via TCRdb, limited to in-frame rearrangements. These files lack a portion of the clones; in checked studies, under half of the deficit traces to unresolved V genes, and the cause of the others is not known. That table furnishes V, J and clone size, whereas the DNA furnished D and trimming. The sample yields some 100,000 clones; 84% were counted once. The ten most abundant clones make up 1.2% of the sample.

Reading the germline V gene gives CDR1 SNHLY and CDR2 FYNNEI. The CDR3 contains 12 residues, cysteine and phenylalanine counted. Kept here is only the CDR3 DNA, which spans 36 bases and is read in frame from base 1. What was sequenced was PBMCs. This clonotype originated in a woman between 18 and 30 years old in good health and CMV-seronegative. The rearranged segments are TRBV2 and TRBJ2-7; the central 9 bases match TRBD2. The DNA sequence follows: TGTGCCAGCAGTGAATTGGCGGGAGGGCCATTATTC. This gives the protein CASSELAGGPLF.